What follows is one T cell receptor (beta chain) and its context. As handled by the study authors: Estimates of nucleated cell counts were drawn from the amplification of reference gene primers. This table comes from immunoSEQ multiplex PCR, and its TCRdb copy is limited to in-frame clones, with some not included. V and J calls and clone size are those listed in that table; D and trimming were worked out from the DNA. The sample has under 150,000 clones, approximately 84% seen once. This sample is part of a study of blood T cell repertoires in COVID-19. In the study overall: COVID-19 samples collected from the United States, Italy and Spain covered acute and convalescent phases. From T cells, B-cell-depleted T cells, or PBMCs came the material, which was cDNA or gDNA.

CDR3 length: 18 residues. Germline-derived CDR1 and CDR2 are SGDLS and YYNGEE. The ends lost 0 bases at V and 0 bases at J; junction bases unmatched: 6. The clonotype was recovered from a human donor in a cohort sampled during active COVID-19. The sample consisted of peripheral blood. The chain links TRBV9 to TRBJ2-2; 9 nucleotides align to TRBD2. The CDR3 reads CASSVAGLASSNTGELFF. The CDR3 DNA sequence: TGTGCCAGCAGCGTAGCTGGACTAGCGTCGTCGAACACCGGGGAGCTGTTTTTT.